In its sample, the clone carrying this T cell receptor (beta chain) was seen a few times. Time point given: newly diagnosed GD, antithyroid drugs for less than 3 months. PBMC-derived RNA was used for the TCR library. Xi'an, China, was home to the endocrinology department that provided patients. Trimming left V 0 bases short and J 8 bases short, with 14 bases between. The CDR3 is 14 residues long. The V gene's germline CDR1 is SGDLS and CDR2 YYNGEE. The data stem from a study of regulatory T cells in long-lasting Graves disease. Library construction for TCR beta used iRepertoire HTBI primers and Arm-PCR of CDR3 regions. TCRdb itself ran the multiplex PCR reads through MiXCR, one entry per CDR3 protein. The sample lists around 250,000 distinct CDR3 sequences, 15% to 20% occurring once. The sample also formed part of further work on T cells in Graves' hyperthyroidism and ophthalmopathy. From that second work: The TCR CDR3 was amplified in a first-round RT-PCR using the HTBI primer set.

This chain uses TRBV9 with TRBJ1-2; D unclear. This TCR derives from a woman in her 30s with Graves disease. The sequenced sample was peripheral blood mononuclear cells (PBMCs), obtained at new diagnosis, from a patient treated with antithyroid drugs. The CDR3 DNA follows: TGTGCCAGCAGCGTAGCTGGAGTGGCATTCGGCTACACCTTC. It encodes CASSVAGVAFGYTF.